The clone carrying this T cell receptor beta chain was observed many times. No antigen is known for it. This sample is part of a study of regulatory T cells in long-lasting Graves disease. Overall study context: Persistent cases took antithyroid drugs over 5 years and stayed TSH receptor antibody positive. Overall study findings and caveats: Having few samples may have compromised the accuracy. Persistent disease favored TRBV28, TRBJ1-2 and TRBJ2-5.

TCR beta libraries were built with iRepertoire HTBI primers and Arm-PCR of CDR3 regions. TCRdb independently ran MiXCR on the multiplex PCR reads; one entry per CDR3 protein. The sample lists about 470,000 distinct CDR3 sequences, around 20% seen once, with roughly 8% in the top ten. Time point of the sample: persistent/refractory GD, antithyroid drugs over 5 years with positive TRAb. Isolated PBMC RNA provided the starting material for the TCR library. The germline V gene encodes CDR1 MDHEN and CDR2 SYDVKM. The CDR3 has 17 residues. V lost 3 bases to trimming and J lost 4 bases; unmatched junction nucleotides: 12.

The TCR sequence derives from a female donor with Graves disease. The rearrangement joins TRBV28 to TRBJ1-5; 7 nucleotides agree with TRBD1. The starting material was peripheral blood mononuclear cells (PBMCs), obtained when the disease was refractory, from a patient treated with antithyroid drugs. This CDR3 reads CASSFRGGAGGNQPQHF. CDR3 sequence (DNA): TGTGCCAGCAGTTTTAGGGGGGGCGCAGGGGGAAATCAGCCCCAGCATTTT.